The 13 T cell receptor beta chains presented below share a single source sample, sequenced in a study of shared clonotypes between healthy human individuals. Using immunoSEQ multiplex PCR, the repertoire was profiled, and TCRdb retains in-frame clones only, with some absent. Of about 2 million clones in the sample, about 95% were seen once. Sequencing input: naive CD4+ T cells sorted from blood. Subset defined: CD45RA+ positively selected. These receptors all stem from a young man in good health.

This clone came up once. The chain recombines TRBV29-1 with TRBJ1-1, with no clear D. There are 14 residues in the CDR3. The V end was cut by 3 bases, the J end by 0 bases, with 11 bases between. Germline-derived CDR1 and CDR2 are SQVTM and ANQGSEA. The CDR3 loop reads CSVDKRGLNTEAFF. The CDR3 DNA reads as TGCAGCGTTGATAAAAGAGGTCTGAACACTGAAGCTTTCTTT.

About this clone: The same CDR3 arises from other DNA sequences in this sample as well. The chain links TRBV10-1 to TRBJ2-3; either TRBD1 or TRBD2 may supply D (5 bases each). Germline V gene data show CDR1 as WNHNN and CDR2 as SYGVQD (reference sequence). V lost 4 bases, J lost 0 bases, and 8 bases lay in between. CDR3 size: 14 residues. The CDR3 sequence is CASSGDGSTDTQYF. Here the CDR3 DNA reads TGCGCCAGCAGTGGGGACGGTAGCACAGATACGCAGTATTTT.

The chain uses TRBV10-3 and TRBJ2-1, with D perhaps matching TRBD1 (5 bases). The V end was cut by 3 bases, the J end by 6 bases, with 6 bases between. The CDR3 covers 12 residues. Germline V gene data show CDR1 as ENHRY and CDR2 as SYGVKD. The CDR3 loop is CAISEQVNEQFF. The CDR3 DNA reads as TGTGCCATCAGTGAACAGGTCAATGAGCAGTTCTTC.

The J gene is TRBJ2-7, the V gene TRBV2; maybe TRBD2 (6 bases). The CDR3 loop spans 15 amino acids. CDR1 is SNHLY, CDR2 FYNNEI, per germline. The V gene lost 4 bases and the J gene lost 7 bases, with 20 bases spanning the gap. The chain's CDR3 is CASSAALAPLGEQYF. The CDR3 bases are TGTGCCAGCAGTGCCGCGCTAGCGCCCTTGGGGGAGCAGTACTTC.

This clone appeared a single time. The J gene is TRBJ2-6, the V gene TRBV7-9; D might be TRBD1 (6 bases). V was cut by 1 base and J by 2 bases, with 15 bases left in between. CDR1 and CDR2 from the germline V gene are SEHNR and FQNEAQ (reference sequence). CDR3 length equals 18 residues. CDR3 in DNA: TGTGCCAGCAGCTTAGGTCAGGGGATTAGCGCTGGGGCCAACGTCCTGACTTTC. Its protein product is CASSLGQGISAGANVLTF.

This clone has only a few counts. J is TRBJ1-2 and V is TRBV4-1; D remains ambiguous. The length of the CDR3 is 15 residues. Trimming took 0 bases from V and 5 from J, leaving 13 bases between them. Germline V gene sequence: CDR1 MGHRA, CDR2 YSYEKL. The CDR3 protein is CASSQDLSQPYGYTF. CDR3 sequence (DNA): TGCGCCAGCAGCCAAGATCTAAGTCAGCCTTATGGCTACACCTTC.

V usage is TRBV9 and J usage is TRBJ1-4; 8 bases agree with TRBD1. CDR1 is SGDLS, CDR2 YYNGEE, per germline. This CDR3 has 15 amino acids. J gave up 7 bases and V 4 bases, and 9 bases lay outside the gene matches. CDR3 nucleotide sequence: TGTGCCAGCAGCCCTAGGACAGGGTGGGGTGAAAAACTGTTTTTT. It is translated as CASSPRTGWGEKLFF.

The chain is built from TRBV7-3 and TRBJ1-1, with no clear D. The V end was cut by 4 bases, the J end by 4 bases, with 13 bases between. CDR3 length equals 14 residues. Germline V CDR1 and CDR2: SGHTA, FQGTGA. CDR3 coding DNA: TGTGCCAGCAGCTCCTACCTTATGGGCACTGAAGCTTTCTTT. This codes for CASSSYLMGTEAFF.

The chain links TRBV29-1 to TRBJ2-1; either TRBD1 or TRBD2 may fit D (5 bases each). There are 13 residues in the CDR3. The germline V gene encodes CDR1 SQVTM and CDR2 ANQGSEA. V lost 6 bases and J 10 bases, leaving 19 bases between the germline ends. CDR3 in amino acids: CSVRKPGAAEQFF. CDR3 bases: TGCAGCGTCCGCAAACCCGGGGCCGCCGAGCAGTTCTTC.

This clone is a singleton in its sample. The rearrangement joins TRBV6-5 to TRBJ2-2; D call uncertain. The CDR3 is made up of 15 amino acids. Trimming stripped 0 bases from V and 4 bases from J, with 9 bases between. Germline V CDR1 and CDR2: MNHEY, SVGAGI. DNA for the CDR3: TGTGCCAGCAGTTACTCGAGCTACGGCACCGGGGAGCTGTTTTTT. Protein product: CASSYSSYGTGELFF.

The CDR3 DNA sequence: TGCGCCAGCAGCCCCTCAACAGGTACGGCGCCCCAGCATTTT. Its translation: CASSPSTGTAPQHF. This chain links TRBV5-1 with TRBJ1-5, with D possibly being TRBD1 (5 bases). The CDR3 is made up of 14 amino acids. Germline V gene sequence: CDR1 SGHRS, CDR2 YFSETQ. V was cut by 4 bases and J by 9 bases, with 17 bases left in between.

The chain carries TRBV15 and TRBJ1-6; a possible D gene is TRBD1 (5 bases). Trimming removed 1 base at V and 9 bases at J, with 7 bases between. CDR1 is LNHNV, CDR2 YYDKDF, per germline (reference sequence). This CDR3 is 13 amino acids long. The CDR3 reads CATSRVGGSPLHF. CDR3 in DNA: TGTGCCACCAGCAGAGTCGGGGGTTCACCCCTCCACTTT.

The chain combines TRBV28 with TRBJ2-5; 10 bases are shared with TRBD2. The V and J ends lost 6 bases and 4 bases, in that order; junction bases with no gene match: 11. Germline-derived CDR1 and CDR2 are MDHEN and SYDVKM. The CDR3 loop spans 16 amino acids. The CDR3 is CASSLGTSERGETQYF. The CDR3 bases are TGTGCCAGCAGCCTCGGGACTAGCGAAAGGGGAGAGACCCAGTACTTC.